This TCR beta chain appears in the sequencing data of a study of beta chain features in type 1 diabetes. Overall study findings and caveats: TCRB CDR3 length was moderately but significantly reduced in all four CD4+ subsets of Type 1 diabetes patients. VDJ junctions in type 1 diabetes patients carried more deletions and fewer insertions.

Reverse transcription of all isolated RNA meant that expressed TCRB transcripts were sequenced. Generated by immunoSEQ multiplex PCR, the TCRdb table keeps only in-frame clones and is missing some. The data show 640,000 or so clones, around 15% seen once. Turning to this clone: Its antigen is as yet unknown.

This receptor was obtained from a man younger than 35 with type 1 diabetes. Sequenced input: naive CD4+ T cells from blood.

Here the CDR3 reads CASSFEVGREAFF. The CDR3 coding sequence is TGTGCCAGCAGTTTTGAGGTCGGTCGGGAAGCTTTCTTT. The V call is TRBV7-9, the J call TRBJ1-1, with no clear D. Germline V CDR1 and CDR2: SEHNR, FQNEAQ (reference sequence). Trimming stripped 6 bases from V and 8 bases from J, with 16 bases between. This CDR3 is 13 amino acids long.